This T cell receptor beta chain came from a study of T cells in Graves' hyperthyroidism and ophthalmopathy. The CDR3 is 20 amino acids. Trimming at V came to 0 bases and at J to 9 bases, leaving 22 bases not matched to a gene. This clonotype came up a few times. TCR beta CDR3 regions were amplified from RNA transcripts. A set of HTBI primers served as the primers for a first-round RT-PCR of the TCR CDR3. A single record per CDR3 protein comes from TCRdb applying MiXCR to the multiplex PCR reads. The data contain over 350,000 distinct CDR3 sequences, roughly 20% of them singletons. In making diagnoses, clinical symptoms, serum thyroxine and TRAb, thyroid ultrasound and orbital computed tomography were all used.

This TCR derives from a man between 18 and 29 years old with Graves' ophthalmopathy. Sequencing was carried out using blood. The chain uses TRBV6-7 and TRBJ2-2; 7 nucleotides line up with TRBD1. TRBV6-7 qualifies as an ORF whose function is uncertain. CDR3 sequence reads: CASSYSTFIRTGVYPRELFF. The CDR3 region has the DNA TGTGCCAGCAGTTACTCGACTTTTATTCGTACAGGGGTCTATCCGCGGGAGCTGTTTTTT.